The rows below give T cell receptor beta chains drawn from one sample of a study of read filtering for tumor transcriptome and immune sequencing. TCRdb reprocessed the reads via MiXCR and lists one record per CDR3 protein. The data contain around 50,000 distinct CDR3 sequences, roughly 12% of them singletons. Sample: a population of CD138-negative cells sorted from bone marrow. The receptors shown here come from a donor at least 40 years old with multiple myeloma. Both conserved end residues are part of each CDR3. D genes are given only for firm matches. The size entry is marked missing in some rows and otherwise reads once, few, many or a size class.

length,V,size,D,CDR3
13,TRBV28,many,NA,CASTRNLNTEAFF
14,TRBV6-5,NA,NA,CANTVAVSNQPQHF
13,TRBV5-1,many,TRBD1,CASRIDRGNTQYF
14,TRBV29-1,NA,TRBD1,CSVGRDRGTDTQYF
20,TRBV4-1,many,NA,CASSQEGPELGYANTGELFF
14,TRBV24-1,NA,NA,CATSNSASAHEQFF
16,TRBV6-6,many,TRBD1,CASSYSTGVNTGELFF
14,TRBV19,few,TRBD1,CASRDTGGSEKLFF
14,TRBV11-2,many,NA,CASSRAGLGGELFF
14,TRBV28,many,TRBD2,CASLQGGGAYEQYF
16,TRBV12-5,many,NA,CASGLVLGDKHNEQFF
17,TRBV20-1,many,TRBD2,CSAGQASGGAWGETQYF
14,TRBV20-1,many,TRBD1,CSAWTGGGTDTQYF
15,TRBV6-2/TRBV6-3,few,NA,CASRITGITNTEAFF